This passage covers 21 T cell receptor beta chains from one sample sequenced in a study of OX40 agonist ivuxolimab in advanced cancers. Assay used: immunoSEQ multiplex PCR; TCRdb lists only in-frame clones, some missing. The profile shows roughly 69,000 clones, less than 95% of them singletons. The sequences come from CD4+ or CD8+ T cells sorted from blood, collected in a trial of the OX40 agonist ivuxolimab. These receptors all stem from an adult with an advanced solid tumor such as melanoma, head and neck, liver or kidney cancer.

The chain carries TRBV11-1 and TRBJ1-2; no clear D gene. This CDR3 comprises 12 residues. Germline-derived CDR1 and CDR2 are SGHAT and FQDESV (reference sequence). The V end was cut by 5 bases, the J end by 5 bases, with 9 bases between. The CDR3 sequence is CASSEQQYGYTF. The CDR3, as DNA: TGTGCCAGCAGCGAACAGCAGTATGGCTACACCTTC.

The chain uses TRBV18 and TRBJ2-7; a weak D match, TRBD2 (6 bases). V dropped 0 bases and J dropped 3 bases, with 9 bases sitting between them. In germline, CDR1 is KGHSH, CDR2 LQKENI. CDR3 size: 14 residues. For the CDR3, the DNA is TGTGCCAGCTCACCACCGGGAGGATACTACGAGCAGTACTTC. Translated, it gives CASSPPGGYYEQYF.

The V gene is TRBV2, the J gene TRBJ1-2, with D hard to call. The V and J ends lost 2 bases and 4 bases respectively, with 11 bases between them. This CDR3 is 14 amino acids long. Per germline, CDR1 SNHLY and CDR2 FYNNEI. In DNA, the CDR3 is TGTGCCAGCAGTGAATCGGGATATGGCTATGGCTACACCTTC. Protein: CASSESGYGYGYTF.

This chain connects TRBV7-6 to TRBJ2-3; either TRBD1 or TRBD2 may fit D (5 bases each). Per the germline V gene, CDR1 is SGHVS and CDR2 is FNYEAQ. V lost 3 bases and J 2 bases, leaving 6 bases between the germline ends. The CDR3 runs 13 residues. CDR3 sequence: CASSFGTTDTQYF. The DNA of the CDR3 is TGTGCCAGCAGCTTTGGGACCACAGATACGCAGTATTTT.

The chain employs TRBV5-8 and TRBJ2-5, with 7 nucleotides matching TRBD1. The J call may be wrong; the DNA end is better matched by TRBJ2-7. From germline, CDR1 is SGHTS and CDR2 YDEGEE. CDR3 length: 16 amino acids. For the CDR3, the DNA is TGTGCCAGCAGACCAATCTGGGACAGTAAAGCCTACGAGCAGTACTTC. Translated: CASRPIWDSKAYEQYF.

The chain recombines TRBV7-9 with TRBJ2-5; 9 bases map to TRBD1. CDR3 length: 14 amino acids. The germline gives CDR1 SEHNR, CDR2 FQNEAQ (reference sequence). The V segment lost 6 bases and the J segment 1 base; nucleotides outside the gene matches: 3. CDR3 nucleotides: TGTGCCAGCAGATCGACAGGGGGCCAAGAGACCCAGTACTTC. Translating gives CASRSTGGQETQYF.

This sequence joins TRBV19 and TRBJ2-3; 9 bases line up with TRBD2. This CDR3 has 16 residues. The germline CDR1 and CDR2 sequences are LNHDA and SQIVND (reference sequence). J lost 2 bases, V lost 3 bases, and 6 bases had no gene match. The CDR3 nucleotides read TGTGCCAGTAGTATTGGTAGCGGGGGCATCACAGATACGCAGTATTTT. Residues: CASSIGSGGITDTQYF.

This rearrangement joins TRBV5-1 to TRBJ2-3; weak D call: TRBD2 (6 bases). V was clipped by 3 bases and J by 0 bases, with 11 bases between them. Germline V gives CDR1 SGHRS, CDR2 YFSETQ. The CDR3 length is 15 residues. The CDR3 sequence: CASSSSGTSTDTQYF. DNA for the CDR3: TGCGCCAGCAGCTCCTCCGGGACTAGCACAGATACGCAGTATTTT.

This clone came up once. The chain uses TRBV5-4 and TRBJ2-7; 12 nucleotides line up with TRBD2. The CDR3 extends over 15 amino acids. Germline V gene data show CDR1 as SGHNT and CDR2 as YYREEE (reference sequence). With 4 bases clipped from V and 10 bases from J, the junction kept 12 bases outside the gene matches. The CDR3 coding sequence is TGTGCCAGCAGCGCAACTAGCGGGAGGTCCACCGTCCAGTACTTC. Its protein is CASSATSGRSTVQYF. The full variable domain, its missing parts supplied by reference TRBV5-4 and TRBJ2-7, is ETGVTQSPTHLIKTRGQQVTLRCSSQSGHNTVSWYQQALGQGPQFIFQYYREEENGRGNFPPRFSGLQFPNYSSELNVNALELDDSALYLCASSATSGRSTVQYFGPGTRLTVT.

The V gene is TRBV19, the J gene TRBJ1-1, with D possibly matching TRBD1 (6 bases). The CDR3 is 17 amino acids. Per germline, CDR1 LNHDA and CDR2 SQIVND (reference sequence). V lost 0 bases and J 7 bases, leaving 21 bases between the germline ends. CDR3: CASSIDGGVEGEVEAFF. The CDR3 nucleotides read TGTGCCAGTAGTATAGACGGGGGCGTTGAGGGCGAAGTTGAAGCTTTCTTT.

The chain's CDR3 is CASSLVGQGPSTSTDTQYF. For the CDR3, the DNA is TGTGCCAGCAGCTTAGTAGGTCAGGGGCCCTCCACTAGCACAGATACGCAGTATTTT. V is TRBV7-6 and J is TRBJ2-3; D is perhaps TRBD1 (6 bases). The CDR3 is 19 amino acids. The germline V gene has CDR1 SGHVS and CDR2 FNYEAQ. Trimming left V 1 base short and J 0 bases short, with 20 bases between. The full variable domain, its missing parts supplied by reference TRBV7-6 and TRBJ2-3, is GAGVSQSPRYKVTKRGQDVALRCDPISGHVSLYWYRQALGQGPEFLTYFNYEAQQDKSGLPNDRFSAERPEGSISTLTIQRTEQRDSAMYRCASSLVGQGPSTSTDTQYFGPGTRLTVL.

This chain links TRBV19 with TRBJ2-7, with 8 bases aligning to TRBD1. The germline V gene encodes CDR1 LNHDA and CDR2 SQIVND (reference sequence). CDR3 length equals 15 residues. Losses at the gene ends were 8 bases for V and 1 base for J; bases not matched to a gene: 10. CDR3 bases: TGTGCCAGTGCCCGGGACAGGTCCTTATCCTACGAGCAGTACTTC. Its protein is CASARDRSLSYEQYF.

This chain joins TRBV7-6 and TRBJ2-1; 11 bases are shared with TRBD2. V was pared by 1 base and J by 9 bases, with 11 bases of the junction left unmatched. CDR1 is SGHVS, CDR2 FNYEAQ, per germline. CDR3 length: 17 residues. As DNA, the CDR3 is TGTGCCAGCAGCTTAGGCCATAGCGGGGGGGCTGGGCGTGAGCAGTTCTTC. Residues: CASSLGHSGGAGREQFF. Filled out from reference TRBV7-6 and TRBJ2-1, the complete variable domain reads GAGVSQSPRYKVTKRGQDVALRCDPISGHVSLYWYRQALGQGPEFLTYFNYEAQQDKSGLPNDRFSAERPEGSISTLTIQRTEQRDSAMYRCASSLGHSGGAGREQFFGPGTRLTVL.

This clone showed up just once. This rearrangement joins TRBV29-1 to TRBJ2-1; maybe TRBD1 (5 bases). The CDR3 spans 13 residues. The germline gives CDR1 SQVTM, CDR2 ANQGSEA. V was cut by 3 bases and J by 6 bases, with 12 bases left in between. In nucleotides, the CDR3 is TGCAGCGTTGACAGGGTATTCGGCAATGAGCAGTTCTTC. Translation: CSVDRVFGNEQFF.

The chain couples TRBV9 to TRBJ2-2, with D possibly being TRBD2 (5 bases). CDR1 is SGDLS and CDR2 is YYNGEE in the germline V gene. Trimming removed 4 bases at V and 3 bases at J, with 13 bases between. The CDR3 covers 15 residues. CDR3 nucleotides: TGTGCCAGCAGCTCCCAGGCGAGGGACACCGGGGAGCTGTTTTTT. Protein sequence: CASSSQARDTGELFF.

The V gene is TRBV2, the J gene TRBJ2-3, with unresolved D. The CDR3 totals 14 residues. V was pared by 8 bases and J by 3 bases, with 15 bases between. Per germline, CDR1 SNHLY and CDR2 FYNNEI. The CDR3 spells CASDINRPTDTQYF. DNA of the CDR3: TGTGCCAGCGATATCAATCGCCCAACAGATACGCAGTATTTT.

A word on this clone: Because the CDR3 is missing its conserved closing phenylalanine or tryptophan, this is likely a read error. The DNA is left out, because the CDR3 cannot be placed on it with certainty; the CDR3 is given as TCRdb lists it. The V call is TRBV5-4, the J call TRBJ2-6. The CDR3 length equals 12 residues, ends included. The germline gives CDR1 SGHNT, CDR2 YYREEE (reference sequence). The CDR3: CASSGRIGGWSL.

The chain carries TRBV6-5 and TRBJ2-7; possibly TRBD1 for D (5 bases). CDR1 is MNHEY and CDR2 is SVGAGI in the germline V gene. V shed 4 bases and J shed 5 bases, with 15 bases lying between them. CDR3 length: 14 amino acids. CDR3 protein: CASSSDRKANEQYF. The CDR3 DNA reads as TGTGCCAGCAGTTCCGACAGAAAAGCCAACGAGCAGTACTTC.

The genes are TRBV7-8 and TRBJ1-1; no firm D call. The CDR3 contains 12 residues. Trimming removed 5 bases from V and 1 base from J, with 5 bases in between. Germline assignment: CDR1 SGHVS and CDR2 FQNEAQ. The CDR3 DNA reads TGTGCCAGCAGCCCCCAGAACACTGAAGCTTTCTTT. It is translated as CASSPQNTEAFF.

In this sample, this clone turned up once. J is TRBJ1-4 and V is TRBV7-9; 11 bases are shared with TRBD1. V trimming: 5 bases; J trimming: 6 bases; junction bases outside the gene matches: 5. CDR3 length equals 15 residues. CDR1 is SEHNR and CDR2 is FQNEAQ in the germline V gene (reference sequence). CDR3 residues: CASSRGQGADEKLFF. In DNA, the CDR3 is TGTGCCAGCAGCCGCGGACAGGGGGCAGATGAAAAACTGTTTTTT. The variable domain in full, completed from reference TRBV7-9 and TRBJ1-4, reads DTGVSQNPRHKITKRGQNVTFRCDPISEHNRLYWYRQTLGQGPEFLTYFQNEAQLEKSRLLSDRFSAERPKGSFSTLEIQRTEQGDSAMYLCASSRGQGADEKLFFGSGTQLSVL.

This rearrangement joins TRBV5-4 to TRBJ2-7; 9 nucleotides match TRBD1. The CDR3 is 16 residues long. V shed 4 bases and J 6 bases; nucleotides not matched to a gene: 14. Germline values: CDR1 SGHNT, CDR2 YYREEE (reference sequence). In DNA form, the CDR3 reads TGTGCCAGCAGCCAGGGACAGGGTAGGCAGATCGGCGAGCAGTACTTC. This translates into CASSQGQGRQIGEQYF.